One sample yielded the 17 T cell receptor beta chains listed below, sequenced in a study of regulatory T cells in long-lasting Graves disease. Indicated time point: newly diagnosed GD, antithyroid drugs for less than 3 months. Making the TCR library involved RNA that had been extracted from PBMCs. Arm-PCR of CDR3 regions and iRepertoire HTBI primers were the basis on which TCR beta libraries were built. One entry per CDR3 protein, called by TCRdb with MiXCR from the multiplex PCR reads. The table shows 450,000 to 500,000 distinct CDR3 sequences, with 15% to 20% occurring only once. This same sample was also part of a study on T cells in Graves' hyperthyroidism and ophthalmopathy.

The specimen was peripheral blood mononuclear cells (PBMCs), collected at new diagnosis, from a patient treated with antithyroid drugs. Every receptor here comes from a man aged 40-49 years with Graves disease.

This clonotype was detected many times. The rearrangement joins TRBV11-2 to TRBJ1-1; D perhaps matches TRBD1 (5 bases). Trimming stripped 1 base from V and 4 bases from J, with 10 bases between. The CDR3 is 14 residues long. In germline, CDR1 is SGHAT, CDR2 FQNNGV. The DNA of the CDR3 is TGTGCCAGCAGCTTAGCGGGGGGTGCCACTGAAGCTTTCTTT. Its protein is CASSLAGGATEAFF.

Regarding this clonotype: A much larger clone lies one base from this, so it may be a read error. The V and J genes are TRBV9 and TRBJ2-2; 14 positions match TRBD2. The CDR3 runs 14 residues. Germline loops: CDR1 SGDLS, CDR2 YYNGEE. V lost 8 bases to trimming and J lost 6 bases; unmatched junction nucleotides: 3. This chain's CDR3 is CASGGLAGAGELFF. CDR3 sequence (DNA): TGTGCCAGTGGGGGACTAGCGGGAGCCGGGGAGCTGTTTTTT.

This clonotype showed up many times. The chain employs TRBV5-6 and TRBJ2-4; no reliable D call. With 0 bases removed from V and 9 bases from J, the gap between germline ends came to 19 bases. This CDR3 has 16 amino acids. Germline CDR1 SGHDT, CDR2 YYEEEE. CDR3 sequence: CASSLGSVRRGGIQYF. The CDR3 nucleotides are TGTGCCAGCAGCTTGGGGTCGGTACGCCGTGGTGGCATTCAGTACTTC.

This clonotype showed up many times. The chain uses TRBV30 and TRBJ1-1, with D unclear. V lost 0 bases and J lost 4, with 12 bases in between. The germline CDR1 and CDR2 sequences are GTSNPN and SVGIG (reference sequence). The CDR3 runs to 14 residues. The CDR3 DNA reads as TGTGCCTGGAGTGTACAAGGTGGGGTCACTGAAGCTTTCTTT. The encoded protein is CAWSVQGGVTEAFF.

This clonotype was counted many times. This rearrangement joins TRBV6-5 to TRBJ2-7, with a possible D match to TRBD2 (6 bases). The CDR3 contains 14 residues. Trimming pared 0 bases from V and 7 bases from J, leaving 13 bases between. Germline lookup yields CDR1 MNHEY and CDR2 SVGAGI. The CDR3 DNA is TGTGCCAGCAGTTACTCCGGGAATGGGGGGGAGCAGTACTTC. This encodes CASSYSGNGGEQYF.

This clonotype was recorded many times. This chain joins TRBV2 and TRBJ1-1; 9 bases agree with TRBD1. J was trimmed by 1 base and V by 4 bases; bases with no gene match: 10. The length of the CDR3 is 17 residues. The germline gives CDR1 SNHLY, CDR2 FYNNEI. The DNA for the CDR3 is TGTGCCAGCAGTGTAGAAGGGACAGGGTTGCGGAACACTGAAGCTTTCTTT. This sequence encodes CASSVEGTGLRNTEAFF.

This clonotype has ten or more counts. V usage is TRBV24-1 and J usage is TRBJ2-1; no clear D. This CDR3 has 13 residues. V was clipped by 3 bases and J by 7 bases, with 9 bases between them. Germline assignment: CDR1 KGHDR and CDR2 SFDVKD. The chain's CDR3 is CATSDPTKNEQFF. DNA of the CDR3: TGTGCCACCAGTGATCCGACCAAGAATGAGCAGTTCTTC.

There are many counts of this clonotype. V is TRBV20-1 and J is TRBJ2-5; D call uncertain. V lost 6 bases and J 0 bases, leaving 8 bases between the germline ends. The germline V gene encodes CDR1 DFQATT and CDR2 SNEGSKA (reference sequence). The CDR3 consists of 12 residues. The CDR3 spells CSAPLYQETQYF. The CDR3 bases are TGCAGTGCCCCCTTATACCAAGAGACCCAGTACTTC.

This clonotype has at least ten counts. The chain combines TRBV12-3 or TRBV12-4 with TRBJ2-1, with 7 bases matching TRBD1. The CDR3 covers 18 residues. Losses at the gene ends were 2 bases for V and 1 base for J; bases not matched to a gene: 11. The DNA of the CDR3 is TGTGCCAGCAGTTTAAGACAGGGCCCTATCCCATCCTACAATGAGCAGTTCTTC. It codes for CASSLRQGPIPSYNEQFF.

The sample holds many counts of this clonotype. This chain joins TRBV28 and TRBJ1-6, with D unresolved. V lost 6 bases, J lost 10 bases, and 16 bases lay in between. CDR3 length: 14 amino acids. CDR1 is MDHEN, CDR2 SYDVKM, per germline. CDR3 in amino acids: CASRQPSNNSPLHF. In DNA form, the CDR3 reads TGTGCCAGCAGACAGCCCAGCAACAACTCACCCCTCCACTTT.

Ten or more counts support this clonotype. The chain is built from TRBV24-1 and TRBJ2-1; D remains unclear. This CDR3 region has 15 residues. Trimming pared 3 bases from V and 3 bases from J, leaving 11 bases between. CDR1 is KGHDR, CDR2 SFDVKD, per germline. In nucleotides, the CDR3 is TGTGCCACCAGTGATGCTTCTAGGCACTACAATGAGCAGTTCTTC. Translating it yields CATSDASRHYNEQFF.

This clonotype was seen at least ten times. The gene calls are TRBV2 and TRBJ1-5; possibly TRBD1 for D (5 bases). CDR3 length: 15 amino acids. The germline V gene has CDR1 SNHLY and CDR2 FYNNEI. V lost 9 bases and J lost 0, with 15 bases in between. The CDR3 here is CASSTGSYSNQPQHF. The CDR3 region has the DNA TGTGCCAGTAGTACAGGCTCCTATAGCAATCAGCCCCAGCATTTT.

Regarding this clonotype: This likely came from a read error, as a far larger clone is one base away. The chain employs TRBV7-2 and TRBJ2-3; D is perhaps TRBD1 (7 bases). CDR1 is SGHTA and CDR2 is FQGNSA in the germline V gene. Trimming removed 6 bases at V and 0 bases at J, with 19 bases between. This CDR3 spans 17 amino acids. In DNA, the CDR3 is TGTGCCAGCAGTGCCGAGGGGGCGGGACTCAGCACAGATACGCAGTATTTT. Its protein product is CASSAEGAGLSTDTQYF.

This chain links TRBV12-3 or TRBV12-4 with TRBJ2-1, with 10 nucleotides matching TRBD2. The CDR3 contains 14 residues. With V trimmed by 5 bases and J by 6 bases, 4 bases remained unmatched. For the CDR3, the DNA is TGTGCCAGCAGTGCGACTAGCGGGTTCAATGAGCAGTTCTTC. Protein product: CASSATSGFNEQFF.

The chain carries TRBV30 and TRBJ2-3; 10 nucleotides match TRBD2. The germline V gene encodes CDR1 GTSNPN and CDR2 SVGIG (reference sequence). With 0 bases clipped from V and 6 bases from J, the junction kept 6 bases outside the gene matches. The length of the CDR3 is 15 residues. The CDR3 region is CAWSVTSGNWDTQYF. The CDR3 nucleotides are TGTGCCTGGAGTGTTACTAGCGGGAACTGGGATACGCAGTATTTT.

This clonotype was detected only a few times. The V call is TRBV7-9, the J call TRBJ2-5; D might be TRBD1 (7 bases). The V end was cut by 3 bases, the J end by 2 bases, with 10 bases between. In germline, CDR1 is SEHNR, CDR2 FQNEAQ (reference sequence). CDR3 length: 14 residues. Here the CDR3 reads CASSFQGGQETQYF. The CDR3 DNA reads as TGTGCCAGCAGCTTCCAGGGGGGTCAAGAGACCCAGTACTTC.

The rearrangement links TRBV11-1 to TRBJ2-5; 10 nucleotides agree with TRBD2. V lost 4 bases, J lost 1 base, and 3 bases stayed unmatched. Germline CDR1 SGHAT, CDR2 FQDESV (reference sequence). The CDR3 covers 15 residues. CDR3 DNA sequence: TGTGCCAGCAGCTCCGGGACTAGCGTCCAAGAGACCCAGTACTTC. Its translation: CASSSGTSVQETQYF.